This T cell receptor (beta chain) was profiled in a study of T cells in Graves' hyperthyroidism and ophthalmopathy. Study-level results: Most thyroid clonotypes that were expanded above 0.001 also turned up in blood.

The CDR3 covers 14 residues. Between the trimmed V and J ends, which lost 1 base and 4 bases, there was a span of 11 bases. In its sample, this clonotype was seen many times. Its cognate antigen is unknown. On the basis of clinical symptoms, serum thyroxine and TRAb, thyroid ultrasound and orbital computed tomography, diagnoses were made. The authors took PBMCs from 8 to 10 ml fresh peripheral blood. Amplification targeted TCR beta CDR3 regions from RNA transcripts. In the first-round RT-PCR of the TCR CDR3, the HTBI primer set was used. MiXCR, applied by TCRdb to the multiplex PCR reads, yields one record per CDR3 protein. There are around 290,000 distinct CDR3 sequences in the sample; about 15% occur only once, and around 57% lies in the top ten.

J is TRBJ2-7 and V is TRBV12-3 or TRBV12-4; D may be TRBD2 (5 bases). This TCR came from a woman aged 60-70 years with Graves' ophthalmopathy. The sample comprised blood. In nucleotides, the CDR3 is TGTGCCAGCAGTTTAGGAGGGTTCGGGTACGAGCAGTACTTC. Translating it yields CASSLGGFGYEQYF.